The following is a TCR beta chain sequence with its context. TCRdb's copy holds only in-frame clones and misses some; the assay was immunoSEQ multiplex PCR. Here the sample spans about 230,000 clones, more than 75% being singletons. V was clipped by 4 bases and J by 7 bases; unmatched bases: 10. CDR3 length equals 17 residues. Per germline, CDR1 LNHDA and CDR2 SQIVND (reference sequence). This entry is derived from a study of blood T cell repertoires in COVID-19. Across the study: Spain, Italy and the United States supplied samples that represented acute and convalescent COVID-19.

This TCR was recovered from a man aged 35-49 years with acute or convalescent COVID-19. The sample taken for sequencing was peripheral blood. The chain is built from TRBV19 and TRBJ1-6; 10 nucleotides align to TRBD1. Written as DNA, the CDR3 is TGTGCCAGTAGTACTACGACAGGGGGCGAATGGAATTCACCCCTCCACTTT. Amino acid sequence: CASSTTTGGEWNSPLHF.